The 19 T cell receptor beta chains given below trace back to one sample, sequenced in a study of T cell changes during pregnancy in multiple sclerosis. Assay: immunoSEQ multiplex PCR; the TCRdb copy retains only in-frame clones and omits some. There are about 31,000 clones in the sample; 87% occur only once, and around a tenth lies in the top ten. The input for sequencing was CD8+ T cells from peripheral blood mononuclear cells, taken in the first trimester of pregnancy. The receptors come from a female donor with multiple sclerosis, enrolled in a pregnancy study.

The chain links TRBV28 to TRBJ2-5; D is possibly TRBD2 (6 bases). This CDR3 spans 14 amino acids. CDR1 is MDHEN and CDR2 is SYDVKM in the germline V gene. V was shortened by 2 bases and J by 2 bases, with 9 bases between the two germline ends. Here the CDR3 reads CASSLLATQETQYF. CDR3 DNA sequence: TGTGCCAGCAGTTTACTAGCGACTCAAGAGACCCAGTACTTC.

The V and J genes are TRBV7-2 and TRBJ1-3; 8 nucleotides align to TRBD1. Trimming cost V 1 base and J 4 bases; bases outside gene matches: 6. Germline values: CDR1 SGHTA, CDR2 FQGNSA. The CDR3 totals 16 residues. As DNA, the CDR3 is TGTGCCAGCAGCTTAGGGCAGGGGGCGCTAGGAAACACCATATATTTT. Amino acid sequence: CASSLGQGALGNTIYF.

The chain recombines TRBV14 with TRBJ2-7; D is possibly TRBD2 (6 bases). CDR1 and CDR2 (germline): SGHDN, FVKESK. This CDR3 contains 18 residues. Trimming pared 4 bases from V and 0 bases from J, leaving 22 bases between. Here the CDR3 DNA reads TGTGCCAGCAGCCGCGCAAAACCCCTGGGGGGTCTCTCCTACGAGCAGTACTTC. This encodes CASSRAKPLGGLSYEQYF. The full variable domain, with the rest looked up from reference TRBV14 and TRBJ2-7, is EAGVTQFPSHSVIEKGQTVTLRCDPISGHDNLYWYRRVMGKEIKFLLHFVKESKQDESGMPNNRFLAERTGGTYSTLKVQPAELEDSGVYFCASSRAKPLGGLSYEQYFGPGTRLTVT.

This clone was detected once. The chain links TRBV10-3 to TRBJ2-1; 11 bases agree with TRBD2. Germline V gives CDR1 ENHRY, CDR2 SYGVKD. V lost 0 bases and J lost 9; bases outside the gene matches: 10. This CDR3 has 17 amino acids. CDR3: CAISESGTSGGVTEQFF. Written as DNA, the CDR3 is TGTGCCATCAGTGAGTCCGGCACTAGCGGGGGAGTGACTGAGCAGTTCTTC.

The gene calls are TRBV5-4 and TRBJ2-2, with 11 bases matching TRBD2. Unmatched junction bases numbered 7, after V lost 4 bases and J lost 5 bases. This CDR3 contains 16 residues. Germline values: CDR1 SGHNT, CDR2 YYREEE (reference sequence). The CDR3 DNA reads TGTGCCAGCAGCACACGGACTAGCGGGCGAACCGGGGAGCTGTTTTTT. It translates to CASSTRTSGRTGELFF. Together with reference TRBV5-4 and TRBJ2-2, the CDR3 gives the full variable domain: ETGVTQSPTHLIKTRGQQVTLRCSSQSGHNTVSWYQQALGQGPQFIFQYYREEENGRGNFPPRFSGLQFPNYSSELNVNALELDDSALYLCASSTRTSGRTGELFFGEGSRLTVL.

The chain couples TRBV9 to TRBJ2-7, with 9 bases fitting TRBD1. This CDR3 has 15 amino acids. Germline CDR1 and CDR2: SGDLS and YYNGEE. With V trimmed by 0 bases and J by 3 bases, 4 bases remained unmatched. The CDR3 loop reads CASSVGSGQGYEQYF. Written as DNA, the CDR3 is TGTGCCAGCAGCGTAGGCTCGGGACAGGGCTACGAGCAGTACTTC.

The chain combines TRBV28 with TRBJ2-3; 7 bases match TRBD2. The germline V gene has CDR1 MDHEN and CDR2 SYDVKM. This CDR3 has 14 residues. Trimming took 2 bases from V and 6 from J; bases not matched to a gene: 5. The CDR3 DNA reads as TGTGCCAGCAGTTTAGGGGGGGAGGGGGATACGCAGTATTTT. Translation: CASSLGGEGDTQYF.

V gene TRBV27 combines with J gene TRBJ2-1; TRBD2 agrees at 7 bases. The CDR3 runs 14 residues. CDR1 and CDR2 (germline): MNHEY, SMNVEV (reference sequence). V shed 4 bases, J shed 7 bases, and the junction held 7 bases outside the gene matches. This chain's CDR3 is CASSYGGTGNEQFF. The CDR3 DNA follows: TGTGCCAGCAGTTACGGGGGGACCGGGAATGAGCAGTTCTTC.

J is TRBJ1-2 and V is TRBV4-3; D may be TRBD1 (5 bases). CDR3 size: 14 residues. The germline gives CDR1 LGHNA, CDR2 YSLEER. V gave up 0 bases and J gave up 8 bases, with 13 bases separating them. CDR3 nucleotides: TGCGCCAGCAGCCAAGAATCCAGGGTACGGGGCTACACCTTC. Protein product: CASSQESRVRGYTF.

The chain links TRBV7-9 to TRBJ2-7, with TRBD1 identical over 8 bases. Germline assignment: CDR1 SEHNR and CDR2 FQNEAQ (reference sequence). The CDR3 extends over 16 amino acids. Trimming took 5 bases from V and 2 from J; bases not matched to a gene: 11. DNA of the CDR3: TGTGCCAGCAGCCCTAAGAGGGCAGGGGGCACCTACGAGCAGTACTTC. Residues: CASSPKRAGGTYEQYF.

The chain has TRBV7-8 and TRBJ2-5, with 14 nucleotides matching TRBD2. Germline loops: CDR1 SGHVS, CDR2 FQNEAQ. The CDR3 has 15 amino acids. J was trimmed by 7 bases and V by 2 bases; bases with no gene match: 3. The CDR3 here is CASSLRLAGGWTQYF. The CDR3 nucleotides read TGTGCCAGCAGCTTAAGACTAGCGGGGGGGTGGACCCAGTACTTC.

This chain connects TRBV2 to TRBJ1-2, with 7 bases matching TRBD1. The J segment lost 5 bases and the V segment lost 3 bases, leaving 3 bases of the junction unmatched. The germline CDR1 and CDR2 sequences are SNHLY and FYNNEI. The CDR3 is 13 residues long. CDR3 nucleotide sequence: TGTGCCAGCAGTGAGGTCAGGGGGTATGGCTACACCTTC. This translates into CASSEVRGYGYTF.

This CDR3 is CAWTPVGQEGAEQYF. In DNA, the CDR3 is TGTGCCTGGACCCCGGTGGGCCAGGAAGGGGCCGAGCAGTACTTC. The chain couples TRBV30 to TRBJ2-7, with D possibly matching TRBD1 (5 bases). The CDR3 covers 15 residues. The V gene's germline CDR1 is GTSNPN and CDR2 SVGIG (reference sequence). Between the trimmed V and J ends, which lost 4 bases and 6 bases, there was a span of 22 bases.

This rearrangement joins TRBV4-3 to TRBJ2-2; TRBD1 aligns across 7 bases. This CDR3 is 16 amino acids long. With 0 bases clipped from V and 4 bases from J, the junction kept 5 bases outside the gene matches. Germline lookup yields CDR1 LGHNA and CDR2 YSLEER. CDR3 coding DNA: TGCGCCAGCAGCCAAGACAGGGACAGCGGCACCGGGGAGCTGTTTTTT. Its protein is CASSQDRDSGTGELFF.

This clone was counted once. The chain carries TRBV9 and TRBJ1-1; D not resolved. Trimming cost V 0 bases and J 5 bases, with 8 bases left between them. From germline, CDR1 is SGDLS and CDR2 YYNGEE. The CDR3 is 13 amino acids. CDR3 amino acids: CASSVEAVTEAFF. CDR3 in DNA: TGTGCCAGCAGCGTAGAGGCGGTTACTGAAGCTTTCTTT.

V and J are TRBV2 and TRBJ2-4; 11 bases line up with TRBD2. V gave up 8 bases and J gave up 7 bases; unmatched junction bases: 4. CDR3 length equals 13 residues. The germline CDR1 and CDR2 sequences are SNHLY and FYNNEI. Here the CDR3 reads CASGVAGGNIQYF. CDR3 bases: TGTGCCAGCGGGGTAGCGGGGGGGAACATTCAGTACTTC.

The J gene is TRBJ2-1, the V gene TRBV27, with 8 bases matching TRBD1. V shed 3 bases and J 9 bases; nucleotides not matched to a gene: 10. The V gene's germline CDR1 is MNHEY and CDR2 SMNVEV (reference sequence). This CDR3 has 15 amino acids. CDR3 nucleotide sequence: TGTGCCAGCAGTTTCGGACAGGGAGGAAAAGGTGAGCAGTTCTTC. It yields the protein CASSFGQGGKGEQFF.

The chain joins TRBV5-6 to TRBJ1-2; TRBD1 aligns across 8 bases. There are 16 residues in the CDR3. The junction had 10 bases not matched to a gene; V was cut back by 2 bases and J by 4 bases. The germline V gene encodes CDR1 SGHDT and CDR2 YYEEEE. The CDR3 region is CASSLLTGESSYGYTF. CDR3 nucleotide sequence: TGTGCCAGCAGCTTACTGACAGGGGAAAGTTCCTATGGCTACACCTTC. Filled out from reference TRBV5-6 and TRBJ1-2, the complete variable domain reads DAGVTQSPTHLIKTRGQQVTLRCSPKSGHDTVSWYQQALGQGPQFIFQYYEEEERQRGNFPDRFSGHQFPNYSSELNVNALLLGDSALYLCASSLLTGESSYGYTFGSGTRLTVV.

The CDR3 DNA sequence: TGTGCCAGCAGCGCGGGACAGGGAAACACCGGGGAGCTGTTTTTT. Its translation: CASSAGQGNTGELFF. This chain uses TRBV6-4 with TRBJ2-2; 9 bases match TRBD1. The J segment lost 2 bases and the V segment lost 6 bases, leaving 4 bases of the junction unmatched. Per the germline V gene, CDR1 is MRHNA and CDR2 is SNTAGT. The CDR3 length is 15 residues.